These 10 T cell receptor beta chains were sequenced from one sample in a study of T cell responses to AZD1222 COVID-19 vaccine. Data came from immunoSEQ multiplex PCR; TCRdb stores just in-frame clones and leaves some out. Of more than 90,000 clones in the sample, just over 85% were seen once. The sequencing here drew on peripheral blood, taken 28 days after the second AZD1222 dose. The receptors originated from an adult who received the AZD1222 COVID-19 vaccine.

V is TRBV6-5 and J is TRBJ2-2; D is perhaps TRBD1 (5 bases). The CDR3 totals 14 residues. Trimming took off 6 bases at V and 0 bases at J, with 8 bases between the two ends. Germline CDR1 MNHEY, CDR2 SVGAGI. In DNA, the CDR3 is TGTGCCAGCAGACAGGACGCGAACACCGGGGAGCTGTTTTTT. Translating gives CASRQDANTGELFF.

CDR3 in DNA: TGTGCCAGCAGCGAGTCCCGGGACAGGGGGCAGTTGGGCACCGGGGAGCTGTTTTTT. It translates to CASSESRDRGQLGTGELFF. The chain employs TRBV9 and TRBJ2-2; 12 nucleotides agree with TRBD1. V was pared by 3 bases and J by 4 bases, with 13 bases of the junction left unmatched. Germline assignment: CDR1 SGDLS and CDR2 YYNGEE. This CDR3 is built from 19 residues. The whole variable domain, filled in from reference TRBV9 and TRBJ2-2, reads DSGVTQTPKHLITATGQRVTLRCSPRSGDLSVYWYQQSLDQGLQFLIQYYNGEERAKGNILERFSAQQFPDLHSELNLSSLELGDSALYFCASSESRDRGQLGTGELFFGEGSRLTVL.

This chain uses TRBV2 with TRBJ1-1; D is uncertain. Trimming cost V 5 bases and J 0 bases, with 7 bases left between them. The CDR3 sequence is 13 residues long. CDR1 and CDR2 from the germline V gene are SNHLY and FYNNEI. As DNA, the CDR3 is TGTGCCAGCAGTTTCAGATTGAACACTGAAGCTTTCTTT. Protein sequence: CASSFRLNTEAFF.

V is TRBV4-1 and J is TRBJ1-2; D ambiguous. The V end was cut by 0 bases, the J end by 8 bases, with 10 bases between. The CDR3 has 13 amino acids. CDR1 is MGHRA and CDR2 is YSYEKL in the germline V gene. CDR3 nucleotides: TGCGCCAGCAGCCAAGACCCCACCGGAGGCTACACCTTC. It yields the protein CASSQDPTGGYTF.

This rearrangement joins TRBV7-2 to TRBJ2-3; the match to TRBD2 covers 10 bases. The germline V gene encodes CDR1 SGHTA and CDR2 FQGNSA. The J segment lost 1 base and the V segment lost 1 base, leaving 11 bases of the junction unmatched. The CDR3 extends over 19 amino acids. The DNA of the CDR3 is TGTGCCAGCAGCTTAGGACGGGCTAGCGGGAGTATTGGCACAGATACGCAGTATTTT. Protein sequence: CASSLGRASGSIGTDTQYF.

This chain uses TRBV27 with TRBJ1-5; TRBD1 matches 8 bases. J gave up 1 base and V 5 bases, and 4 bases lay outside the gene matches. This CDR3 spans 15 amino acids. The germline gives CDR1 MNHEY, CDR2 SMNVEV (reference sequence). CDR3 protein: CASSADRASNQPQHF. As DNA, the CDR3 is TGTGCCAGCAGTGCGGACAGGGCGAGCAATCAGCCCCAGCATTTT.

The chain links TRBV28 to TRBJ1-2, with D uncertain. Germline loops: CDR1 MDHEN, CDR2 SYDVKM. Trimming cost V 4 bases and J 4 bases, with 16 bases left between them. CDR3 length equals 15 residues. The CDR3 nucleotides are TGTGCCAGCAGTTCCACCGGTGAGGAGGTCTATGGCTACACCTTC. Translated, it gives CASSSTGEEVYGYTF.

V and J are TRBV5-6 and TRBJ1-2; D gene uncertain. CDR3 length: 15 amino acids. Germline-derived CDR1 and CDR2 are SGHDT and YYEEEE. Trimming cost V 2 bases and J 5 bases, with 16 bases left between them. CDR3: CASSFSDYGVYGYTF. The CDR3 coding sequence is TGTGCCAGCAGCTTTTCGGACTATGGAGTGTATGGCTACACCTTC.

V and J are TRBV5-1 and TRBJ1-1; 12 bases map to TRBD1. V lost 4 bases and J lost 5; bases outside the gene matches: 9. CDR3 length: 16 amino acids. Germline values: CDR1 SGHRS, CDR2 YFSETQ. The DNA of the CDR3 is TGCGCCAGCAGCAATATCCGGGACAGGGGGCCTACTGAAGCTTTCTTT. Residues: CASSNIRDRGPTEAFF. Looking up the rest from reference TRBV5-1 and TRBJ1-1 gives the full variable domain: KAGVTQTPRYLIKTRGQQVTLSCSPISGHRSVSWYQQTPGQGLQFLFEYFSETQRNKGNFPGRFSGRQFSNSRSEMNVSTLELGDSALYLCASSNIRDRGPTEAFFGQGTRLTVV.

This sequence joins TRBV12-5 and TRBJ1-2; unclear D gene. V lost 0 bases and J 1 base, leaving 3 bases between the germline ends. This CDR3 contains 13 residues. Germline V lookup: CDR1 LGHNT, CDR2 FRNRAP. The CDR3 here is CASGLVGNYGYTF. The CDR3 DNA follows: TGTGCTAGTGGTTTGGTCGGTAACTATGGCTACACCTTC.